This TCR beta chain comes out of a study of cytomegalovirus exposure and HLA in healthy donors (dated by TCRdb to about 2017). Background for the entire study: According to an earlier analysis of several hundred of the donors, about 179 million T cells yielded 95 million to 140 million unique TCR beta sequences and roughly 280 Gb of sequence data. Approximately 330 gigabases of sequencing data and approximately 91 million unique TCR sequences made up an early release that covered nearly 650 HLA-typed donors. Among the approximately 400 genotyped donors, approximately 81% belonged to the genetic ancestry cluster associated with self-reported Caucasian donors. The study was designed to test whether signatures of past pathogen exposure could be identified by cataloging public T cell receptors. The study profiled the T cell repertoires of 500 to 800 subjects by immunosequencing and related them to cytomegalovirus serostatus. Besides the first cohort of more than 650 subjects, a separate validation cohort made up of over a hundred different subjects was used. To predict cytomegalovirus infection status, the study combined high-throughput TCR immunosequencing, statistical association of individual TCRs with disease status, and machine learning. A later analysis re-analyzed previously published TCR beta repertoires from 666 donors and added high-resolution HLA genotyping to study TCR occurrence patterns. In the later analysis, no new phenotypic data were used to find candidate immune exposures; instead, reliance was placed on TCR beta sequences and their occurrence across donors. An earlier analysis of roughly 580 of the donors used high-throughput TCR beta sequencing to judge whether each TCR beta V gene segment behaved as functional or pseudogenic. Alongside the repertoire data, information on donor age, sex, ethnicity and CMV serostatus was compiled. In a later genetic analysis, genome-wide SNP genotypes for about 55% of the roughly 670 donors were used, and that subset was treated as a discovery cohort. Every repertoire in the discovery cohort had been generated on one and the same sequencing platform. HLA typing included class I and class II loci at four-digit resolution. The number of typed donors differed by locus: 629-630 for A, B, C, DRB1 and DQB1; 500 to 550 for DQA1; fewer than 610 for DPA1; and about 450 for DPB1. A handful of DR-DQ haplotypes were handled as single units for association and clustering because linkage in the cohort was strong. Among roughly 400 genotyped donors of the cohort, an average of about 240,000 unique TCR beta nucleotide sequences were sequenced per donor, 15% to 20% of them non-productive. What the work shows at the level of the full study, not this receptor alone: A later analysis associated 15,000 or so TCR beta sequences with specific HLA alleles at a false discovery rate of 0.05. Broadly in line with IMGT annotations, most TCR beta V segments showed up in productive rearrangements about 90% or about 30% of the time in an earlier analysis of some 590 of the donors. Sequencing depth was assumed to be roughly uniform across donors in the presence/absence analyses, though that assumption may not hold. Cytomegalovirus status was reported to be diagnosed by the classifier with high specificity and sensitivity in both the original and validation cohorts. Linkage disequilibrium might explain the correlated functional status among segregating V segments, but an unknown experimental factor could not be excluded. A further reported finding was that TCR beta sequences accurately predicted the HLA-A and HLA-B alleles for most subjects in the first cohort. According to a later analysis, TCR association rates differed among HLA loci, with DRB1 alleles showing the most associated TCRs and HLA-C alleles showing the fewest. In a later genetic analysis, fewer N-insertions in productive TCRs were reported among donors in an Asian-associated ancestry cluster than the 666-donor mean. Because the 87-base-pair reads could not distinguish some IMGT-functional V segments, including TRBV6-2 and TRBV6-3, those segments were excluded. Across donors, most TCR sequences were observed very rarely, whereas some public TCRs were present in many individuals. A group of highly shared sequence variants was considered likely to be a technical artifact of the sequencing pipeline. CMV serostatus was the only immune exposure information available for the cohort. A few of the identified cytomegalovirus-associated TCR beta chains were confirmed in vitro to be specific for cytomegalovirus antigens. The study listed 170 or so TCR beta chains as associated with cytomegalovirus. Assigning TCR associations to individual alleles was difficult when HLA alleles, especially DR and DQ, strongly co-occurred. In this cohort, only TCR beta chains were sequenced, and detectable features were limited by the absence of alpha or paired-chain data. In a later analysis, HLA-associated TCR beta chains were found to be more clonally expanded and to have lower generation probabilities than equally common non-associated chains. Because counts were too low, 15 or so rarely observed V segments, including chromosome 9 orphons, were excluded from the earlier analysis of fewer than 650 of the donors. It was suggested by the authors that the approach could potentially be generalized to other disease states and immunological phenotypes. HLA typing was unavailable for some donors at each locus, so association tests used only the typed subset. According to a later analysis, parvovirus B19, influenza, CMV and Epstein-Barr virus appeared linked to several top co-occurrence clusters. V-gene and J-gene trimming of TCR beta chains was associated with a missense DCLRE1C variant in a later genetic analysis, and the association was replicated in an independent cohort. Most CMV-associated TCR beta chains appeared to be HLA-restricted in a later analysis, and the HLA associations seemed to be driven largely by CMV exposure.

Of note for this clone: Its antigen is unknown. Base qualities are not provided; no much larger clone lies one nucleotide away.

The cysteine opens and the phenylalanine closes a CDR3 of 16 amino acids. Only the CDR3 DNA is retained, 48 bases long and in frame from the first base. The germline V gene yields SQVTM for CDR1 and ANQGSEA for CDR2. Unmatched junction bases come to 11, with V trimmed by 2 bases and J by 9 bases. Receptors were amplified or captured by the immunoSEQ multiplex PCR assay. The multiplex PCR relied on a mix of 60 forward primers for TCR Vbeta segments and 13 reverse primers for TCR Jbeta segments. The CDR3 region of rearranged TCR beta genes was amplified from genomic DNA with a multiplex PCR assay. Amplified TCR beta libraries were sequenced as 87-base-pair reads on the Illumina HiSeq System. For the original study's pipeline: In a later analysis, tens of millions of unique TCR beta chains were counted across the approximately 620 repertoires, and approximately 11 million of these chains were shared by at least two donors. To remove PCR and sequencing errors, raw reads were error-corrected and collapsed into unique sequences using a nearest-neighbor algorithm that merged closely related sequences. V, D and J gene segments were assigned by aligning CDR3 sequences to IMGT reference sequences. Each retained sequence needed at least a six-nucleotide match to both a V gene segment and a J gene segment. Rearrangements were called productive when the CDR3 lacked stop codons and stayed in frame with V and J; all others were non-productive. Following IMGT convention, CDR3 was defined as the stretch from the second conserved V-encoded cysteine up to the conserved J-encoded phenylalanine. Sequences without an unambiguous match to a single V gene segment were excluded from the earlier analysis of 500 to 700 of the donors. In an earlier analysis of roughly 500 of the donors, V segments were called functional above 56.7% productive rearrangements and were called segregating when the between-donor standard deviation exceeded 5%. A statistical classification framework was built for diagnosing cytomegalovirus status from the catalog of TCR beta chain sequences. In a later analysis, V and J genes were assigned by comparing TCR nucleotide sequences against IMGT/GENE-DB human TR gene sequences. The TCRdist pipeline was used in a later analysis to assign CDR3 sequences and most-parsimonious VDJ recombination scenarios. A later analysis defined each TCR beta chain by its CDR3 amino acid sequence plus V-gene family, and excluded reads lacking a unique V-gene family. To address suspected cross-contamination and a sequencing artifact, a later analysis removed several hundred highly shared, low-generation-probability nucleotide sequences. For each public chain, a later analysis derived a clonal expansion index from normalized ranks of inferred template counts within each repertoire. In a later analysis, generation probabilities were computed using a VDJ recombination model fitted to out-of-frame rearrangements, and the results were checked against IGoR. A later analysis scored TCR-TCR, TCR-HLA and TCR-CMV co-occurrence with hypergeometric tests, applying a repertoire-size bias correction to TCR pairs. In a later analysis, false discovery rates were estimated by permuting HLA or CMV assignments 20 times. In a later analysis, co-occurring TCRs were grouped using DBSCAN, with TCRdist sequence similarity added in when clustering inside HLA-allele-positive subsets. For co-occurrence clustering, repertoires with fewer than 30,000 or more than 120,000 public chains were excluded, along with roughly 5 repertoires with anomalous nucleotide sharing. TCRdb took this table from immuneACCESS and kept in-frame rearrangements with V and J called. Such tables lack part of the clones; where checked against another copy, unresolved V genes explain under half of the gap, and the rest is unexplained. The V and J calls and clone size are taken from that table; D and trimming were inferred from the DNA. This sample holds some 140,000 clones; approximately 80% were observed only once. The ten top clones hold approximately 2.1% of the sample.

The cohort comprised around 690 healthy bone marrow donors. At the time of sampling, every cohort member was nominally healthy, though immune exposures that went unrecorded were likely present. The donor was CMV seronegative and belonged to the group of 380 or so seronegative cohort members. Every donor gave a peripheral blood sample, and the peripheral blood mononuclear cells from that sample were used for TCR beta sequencing. The Qiagen DNeasy Blood Extraction Kit was used to extract genomic DNA from the blood cell samples. The V gene is TRBV29-1 and the J gene is TRBJ2-1; the junction holds 12 bases that match TRBD2. The sequence derives from a man aged 25 to 40 in good health and CMV-seronegative. Sequenced: PBMCs. The bases are TGCAGCGTTGAAATGTCTAGCGGGAGGGCACCGGGTGAGCAGTTCTTC. It is translated as CSVEMSSGRAPGEQFF.